The T cell receptor (beta chain) described here comes from a study of T cells in Graves' hyperthyroidism and ophthalmopathy. RNA transcripts yielded amplified TCR beta CDR3 regions. An initial round of RT-PCR targeting the TCR CDR3 relied on the HTBI primer set. TCRdb re-called the multiplex PCR reads with MiXCR, one entry per CDR3 protein. The table has some 420,000 distinct CDR3 sequences, roughly 13% seen once; the top ten hold about 5%. In its sample, this clonotype was seen many times. The CDR3 is 16 amino acids. The V segment lost 6 bases and the J segment 5 bases; nucleotides outside the gene matches: 12. Germline V gene data show CDR1 as SGHTA and CDR2 as FQGNSA.

The gene calls are TRBV7-2 and TRBJ2-5; 10 bases align to TRBD2. The sequencing sample was made of blood. The TCR was taken from a woman aged 18-29 years with Graves' hyperthyroidism. The CDR3 loop is CASSRGAGGPWETQYF. Here the CDR3 DNA reads TGTGCCAGCAGTCGTGGAGCGGGAGGGCCTTGGGAGACCCAGTACTTC.